A single sample gave rise to the 9 T cell receptor beta chains below, sequenced in a study of read filtering for tumor transcriptome and immune sequencing. Molecular barcoded adaptors covering alpha/delta and beta/gamma chains were used on 400 ng RNA. TCRdb redid the calling of the reads with MiXCR, one entry per CDR3 protein. The sample has around 40,000 distinct CDR3 sequences, approximately 10% seen once. Material: a population of CD138-negative cells sorted from bone marrow. The receptors here all came from a donor aged 40 or over with multiple myeloma.

This clonotype was recorded many times. The chain is built from TRBV30 and TRBJ1-1; D may be TRBD1 (6 bases). Germline values: CDR1 GTSNPN, CDR2 SVGIG (reference sequence). The CDR3 is 13 residues long. With 3 bases removed from V and 1 base from J, the gap between germline ends came to 9 bases. CDR3 residues: CAWSAQGNTEAFF. CDR3 in DNA: TGTGCCTGGAGCGCACAGGGGAACACTGAAGCTTTCTTT.

Comments on this clonotype: This is likely a read error, given that the CDR3 carries no conserved phenylalanine or tryptophan at its end. The chain recombines TRBV4-2 with TRBJ1-1, with no clear D. Trimming removed 4 bases from V and 0 bases from J, with 9 bases in between. The CDR3 runs to 14 residues. CDR1 and CDR2 from the germline V gene are LGHNA and YNFKEQ. The CDR3 DNA reads TGTGCCAGCAGCCGGGTACACCTGAACACTGAAGCTTTCCTT. This sequence encodes CASSRVHLNTEAFL.

This clonotype was picked up many times. The chain is built from TRBV20-1 and TRBJ2-5; maybe TRBD2 (6 bases). Germline CDR1 and CDR2: DFQATT and SNEGSKA (reference sequence). CDR3 length: 15 amino acids. V dropped 4 bases and J dropped 5 bases, with 20 bases sitting between them. The CDR3 bases are TGCAGTGCTATAGATATCGGGGCAGGGAGGGAGACCCAGTACTTC. Translating it yields CSAIDIGAGRETQYF.

In this sample, this clonotype turned up many times. This chain uses TRBV7-9 with TRBJ2-3; TRBD2 might be the D (6 bases). The CDR3 sequence is 12 residues long. In germline, CDR1 is SEHNR, CDR2 FQNEAQ (reference sequence). With 0 bases removed from V and 8 bases from J, the gap between germline ends came to 6 bases. For the CDR3, the DNA is TGTGCCAGCAGCTTAGCGGGAGGTACGCAGTATTTT. Protein product: CASSLAGGTQYF. The whole variable domain, remainder taken from reference TRBV7-9 and TRBJ2-3, is DTGVSQNPRHKITKRGQNVTFRCDPISEHNRLYWYRQTLGQGPEFLTYFQNEAQLEKSRLLSDRFSAERPKGSFSTLEIQRTEQGDSAMYLCASSLAGGTQYFGPGTRLTVL.

At least ten counts were recorded for this clonotype. This rearrangement joins TRBV10-3 to TRBJ2-1; 12 bases agree with TRBD2. The CDR3 has 16 residues. V was pared by 3 bases and J by 7 bases, with 7 bases of the junction left unmatched. The germline V gene has CDR1 ENHRY and CDR2 SYGVKD. CDR3 sequence: CAISEPASGGVNEQFF. For the CDR3, the DNA is TGTGCCATCAGTGAACCCGCTAGCGGGGGGGTAAATGAGCAGTTCTTC.

As for this clonotype: A read error may be the cause here, since a much bigger clone is one base away. V usage is TRBV6-1 and J usage is TRBJ2-1, with a weak D call TRBD2 (5 bases). CDR3 size: 13 residues. The germline gives CDR1 MNHNS, CDR2 SASEGT. CDR3 DNA sequence: TGTGCCAGCAGTGAACAGGCGGGCAATGGGCAGTTCTTC. Translation: CASSEQAGNGQFF.

This clonotype was observed at least ten times. This rearrangement joins TRBV10-3 to TRBJ2-7, with D perhaps matching TRBD1 or TRBD2 (5 bases each). CDR3 length: 12 amino acids. The V end was cut by 11 bases, the J end by 1 base, with 12 bases between. CDR1 ENHRY and CDR2 SYGVKD come from the germline V gene. The CDR3 sequence: CASRDQSYEQYF. In DNA, the CDR3 is TGTGCCTCCCGGGACCAGTCCTACGAGCAGTACTTC.

This clonotype was counted at least ten times. The CDR3 DNA follows: TGCAGTGCTATGGGGGGCACGGGCACCGGGGAGCTGTTTTTT. As protein: CSAMGGTGTGELFF. The rearrangement uses TRBV20-1 and TRBJ2-2; D assignment may be TRBD1 or TRBD2 (6 bases each). The germline V gene has CDR1 DFQATT and CDR2 SNEGSKA (reference sequence). The CDR3 spans 14 residues. Trimming stripped 4 bases from V and 4 bases from J, with 13 bases between.

This clonotype came up many times. The gene calls are TRBV5-5 and TRBJ1-1, with TRBD1 as a possible D gene (6 bases). CDR3 size: 14 residues. Germline CDR1 and CDR2: SGHKS and YYEKEE (reference sequence). V was cut by 7 bases and J by 2 bases, with 15 bases left in between. CDR3 nucleotide sequence: TGTGCCAGCGTTTTATTACAGGGAAACACTGAAGCTTTCTTT. This translates into CASVLLQGNTEAFF.